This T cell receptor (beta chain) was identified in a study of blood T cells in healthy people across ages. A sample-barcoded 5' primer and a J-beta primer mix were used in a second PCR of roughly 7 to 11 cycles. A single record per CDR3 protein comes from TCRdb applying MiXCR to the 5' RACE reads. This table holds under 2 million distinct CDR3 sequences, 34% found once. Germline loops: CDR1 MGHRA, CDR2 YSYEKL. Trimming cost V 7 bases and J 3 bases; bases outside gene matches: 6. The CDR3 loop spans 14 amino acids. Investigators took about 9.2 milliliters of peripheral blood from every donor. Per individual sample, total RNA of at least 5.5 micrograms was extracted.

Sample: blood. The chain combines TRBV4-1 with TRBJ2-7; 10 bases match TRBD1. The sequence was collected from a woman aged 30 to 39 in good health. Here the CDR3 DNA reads TGCGCCAGCAAGTTGGACAGGGGGGACTACGAGCAGTACTTC. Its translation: CASKLDRGDYEQYF.